This T cell receptor beta chain is from a study of identical twins. cDNA carried unique molecular identifiers, and a universal primer site was added by template switching. TCRdb redid the calling of the 5' RACE reads with MiXCR, one entry per CDR3 protein. The data hold about 720,000 distinct CDR3 sequences, with roughly 8% observed a single time. This clonotype was recorded a few times. V was trimmed by 5 bases and J by 0 bases, leaving 16 bases between them. The CDR3 runs 17 residues. Looked up from germline, CDR1 is SEHNR and CDR2 is FQNEAQ (reference sequence). The same sample was also studied in work on yellow fever vaccine responses in identical twins.

The source of this sequence is a woman younger than 35 in good health. The rearrangement joins TRBV7-9 to TRBJ1-4, with a possible D match to TRBD1 (5 bases). The sequenced sample was PBMCs. DNA for the CDR3: TGTGCCAGCAGCAGCCCCGGGGGGTCCGCAACTAATGAAAAACTGTTTTTT. As protein: CASSSPGGSATNEKLFF. Full variable domain (rest looked up from reference TRBV7-9 and TRBJ1-4): DTGVSQNPRHKITKRGQNVTFRCDPISEHNRLYWYRQTLGQGPEFLTYFQNEAQLEKSRLLSDRFSAERPKGSFSTLEIQRTEQGDSAMYLCASSSPGGSATNEKLFFGSGTQLSVL.